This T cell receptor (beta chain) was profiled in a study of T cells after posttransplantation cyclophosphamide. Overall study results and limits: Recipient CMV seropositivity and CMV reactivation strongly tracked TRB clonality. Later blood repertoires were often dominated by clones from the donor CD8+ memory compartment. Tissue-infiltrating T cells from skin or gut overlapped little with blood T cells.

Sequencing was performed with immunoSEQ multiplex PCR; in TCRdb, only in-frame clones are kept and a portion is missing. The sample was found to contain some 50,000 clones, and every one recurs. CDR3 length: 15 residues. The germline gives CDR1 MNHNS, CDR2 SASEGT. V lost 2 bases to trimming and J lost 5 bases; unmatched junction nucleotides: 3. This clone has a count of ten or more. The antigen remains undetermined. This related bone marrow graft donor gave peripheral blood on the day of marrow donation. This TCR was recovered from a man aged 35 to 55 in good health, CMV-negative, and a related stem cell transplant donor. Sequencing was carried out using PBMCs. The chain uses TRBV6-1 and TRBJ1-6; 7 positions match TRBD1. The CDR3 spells CASSEQGGHNSPLHF. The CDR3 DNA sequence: TGTGCCAGCAGTGAACAGGGGGGTCATAATTCACCCCTCCACTTT.